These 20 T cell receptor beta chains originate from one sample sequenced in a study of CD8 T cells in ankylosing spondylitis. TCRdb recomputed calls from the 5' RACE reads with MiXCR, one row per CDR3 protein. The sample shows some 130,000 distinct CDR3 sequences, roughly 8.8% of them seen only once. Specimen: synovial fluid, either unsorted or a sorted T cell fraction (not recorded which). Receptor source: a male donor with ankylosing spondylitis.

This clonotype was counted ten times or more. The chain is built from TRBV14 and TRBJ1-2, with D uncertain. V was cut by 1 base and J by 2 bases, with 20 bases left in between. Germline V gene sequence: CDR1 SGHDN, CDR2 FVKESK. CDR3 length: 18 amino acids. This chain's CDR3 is CASSQVARRNSPNYGYTF. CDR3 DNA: TGTGCCAGCAGCCAAGTAGCTCGCCGTAACAGTCCAAACTATGGCTACACCTTC.

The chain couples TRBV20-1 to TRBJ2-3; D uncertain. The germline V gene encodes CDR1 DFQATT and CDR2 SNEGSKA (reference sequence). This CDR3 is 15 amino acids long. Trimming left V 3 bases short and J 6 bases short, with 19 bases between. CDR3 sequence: CSASHASISPDTQYF. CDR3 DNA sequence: TGCAGTGCTAGTCACGCCTCGATTTCGCCCGATACGCAGTATTTT.

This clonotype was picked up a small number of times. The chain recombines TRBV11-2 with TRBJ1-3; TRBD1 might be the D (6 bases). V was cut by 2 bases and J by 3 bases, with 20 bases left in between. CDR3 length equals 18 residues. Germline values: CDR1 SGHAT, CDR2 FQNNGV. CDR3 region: CASSLSFGVGGIGNTIYF. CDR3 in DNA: TGTGCCAGCAGCTTAAGCTTTGGAGTAGGGGGAATTGGAAACACCATATATTTT.

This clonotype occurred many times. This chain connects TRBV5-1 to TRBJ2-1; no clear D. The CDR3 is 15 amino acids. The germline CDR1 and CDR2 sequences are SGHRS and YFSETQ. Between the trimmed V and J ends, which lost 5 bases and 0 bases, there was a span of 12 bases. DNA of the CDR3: TGCGCCAGCAGTCTTCTCGAGACCTCCTACAATGAGCAGTTCTTC. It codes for CASSLLETSYNEQFF.

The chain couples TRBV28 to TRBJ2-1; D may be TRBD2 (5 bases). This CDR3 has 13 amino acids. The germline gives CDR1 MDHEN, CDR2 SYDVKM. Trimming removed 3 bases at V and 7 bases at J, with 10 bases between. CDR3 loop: CASSFGLQNEQFF. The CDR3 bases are TGTGCCAGCAGTTTTGGACTCCAGAATGAGCAGTTCTTC.

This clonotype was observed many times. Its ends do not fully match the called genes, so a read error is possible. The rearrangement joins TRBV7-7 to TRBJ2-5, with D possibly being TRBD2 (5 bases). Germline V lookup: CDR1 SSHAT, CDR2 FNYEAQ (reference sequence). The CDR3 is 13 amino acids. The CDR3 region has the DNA TGTGCTAGCAGCTCCGACGGAGGAGGGACCCAGTACTTC. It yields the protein CASSSDGGGTQYF.

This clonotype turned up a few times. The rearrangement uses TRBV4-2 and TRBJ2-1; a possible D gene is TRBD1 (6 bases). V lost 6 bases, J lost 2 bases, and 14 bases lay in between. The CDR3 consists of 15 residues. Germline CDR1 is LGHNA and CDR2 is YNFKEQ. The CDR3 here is CASRMTGGTYNEQFF. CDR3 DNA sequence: TGTGCCAGCAGGATGACAGGTGGGACCTACAATGAGCAGTTCTTC.

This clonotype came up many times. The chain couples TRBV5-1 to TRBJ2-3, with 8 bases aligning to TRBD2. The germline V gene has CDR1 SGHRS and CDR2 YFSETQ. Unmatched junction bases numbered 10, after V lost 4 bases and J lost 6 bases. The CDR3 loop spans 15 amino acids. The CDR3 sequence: CASSLSGGIVDTQYF. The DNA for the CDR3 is TGCGCCAGCAGCCTGAGCGGGGGAATCGTGGATACGCAGTATTTT.

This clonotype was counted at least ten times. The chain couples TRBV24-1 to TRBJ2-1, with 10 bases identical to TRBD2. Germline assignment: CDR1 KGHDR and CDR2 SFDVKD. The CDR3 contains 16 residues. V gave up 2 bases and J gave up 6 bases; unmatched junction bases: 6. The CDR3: CATSDSSAGGPNEQFF. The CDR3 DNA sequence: TGTGCCACCAGTGATTCGTCAGCGGGAGGGCCCAATGAGCAGTTCTTC.

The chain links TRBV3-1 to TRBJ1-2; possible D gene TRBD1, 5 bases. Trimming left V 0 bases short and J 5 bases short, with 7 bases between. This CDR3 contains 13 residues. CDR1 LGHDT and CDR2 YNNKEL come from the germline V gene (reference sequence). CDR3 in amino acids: CASSQETAYGYTF. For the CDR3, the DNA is TGTGCCAGCAGCCAAGAGACAGCTTATGGCTACACCTTC.

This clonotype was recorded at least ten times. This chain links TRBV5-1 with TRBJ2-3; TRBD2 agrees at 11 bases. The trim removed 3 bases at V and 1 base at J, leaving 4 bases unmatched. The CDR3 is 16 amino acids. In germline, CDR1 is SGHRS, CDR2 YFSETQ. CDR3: CASSWGLAERTDTQYF. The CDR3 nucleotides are TGCGCCAGCAGCTGGGGACTAGCGGAACGCACAGATACGCAGTATTTT. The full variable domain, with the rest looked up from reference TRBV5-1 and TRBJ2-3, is KAGVTQTPRYLIKTRGQQVTLSCSPISGHRSVSWYQQTPGQGLQFLFEYFSETQRNKGNFPGRFSGRQFSNSRSEMNVSTLELGDSALYLCASSWGLAERTDTQYFGPGTRLTVL.

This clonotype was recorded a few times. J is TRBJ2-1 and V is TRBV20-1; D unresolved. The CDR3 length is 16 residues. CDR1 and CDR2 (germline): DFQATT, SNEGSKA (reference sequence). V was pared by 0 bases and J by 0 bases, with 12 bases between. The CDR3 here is CSARDPWSSSYNEQFF. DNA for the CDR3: TGCAGTGCTAGAGATCCTTGGTCTAGCTCCTACAATGAGCAGTTCTTC.

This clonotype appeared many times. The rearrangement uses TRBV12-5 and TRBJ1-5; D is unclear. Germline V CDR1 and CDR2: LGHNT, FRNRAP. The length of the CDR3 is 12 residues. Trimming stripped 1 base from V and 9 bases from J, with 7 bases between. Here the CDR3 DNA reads TGTGCTAGTGGTTTGGCCAATGGGCCCCAGCATTTT. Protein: CASGLANGPQHF.

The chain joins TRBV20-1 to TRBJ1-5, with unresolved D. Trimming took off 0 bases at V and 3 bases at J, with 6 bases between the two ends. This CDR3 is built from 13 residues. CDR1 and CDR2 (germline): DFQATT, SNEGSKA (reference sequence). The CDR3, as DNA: TGCAGTGCTAGAGAAACAGTCAATCAGCCCCAGCATTTT. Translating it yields CSARETVNQPQHF.

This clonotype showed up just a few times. Here the CDR3 DNA reads TGTGCCAGCAGCTTAGATCAGGGGTACAATGAGCAGTTCTTC. Translation: CASSLDQGYNEQFF. The genes are TRBV11-3 and TRBJ2-1, with D tentatively TRBD1 (6 bases). The CDR3 runs to 14 residues. V lost 0 bases and J 4 bases, leaving 7 bases between the germline ends. The germline gives CDR1 SGHNT, CDR2 YENEEA.

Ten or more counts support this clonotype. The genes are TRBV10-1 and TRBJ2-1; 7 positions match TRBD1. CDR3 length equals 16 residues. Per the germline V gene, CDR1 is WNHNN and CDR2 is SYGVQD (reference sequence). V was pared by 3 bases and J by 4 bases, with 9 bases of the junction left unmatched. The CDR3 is CASSDRDRRYYNEQFF. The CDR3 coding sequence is TGCGCCAGCAGTGACCGGGACAGACGATATTACAATGAGCAGTTCTTC.

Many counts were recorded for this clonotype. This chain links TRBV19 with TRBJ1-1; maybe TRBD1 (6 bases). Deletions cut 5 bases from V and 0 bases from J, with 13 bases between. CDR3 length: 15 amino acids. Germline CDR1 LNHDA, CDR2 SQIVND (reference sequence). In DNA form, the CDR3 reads TGTGCCAGTAGTGTACGAGGACAGCTGAACACTGAAGCTTTCTTT. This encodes CASSVRGQLNTEAFF.

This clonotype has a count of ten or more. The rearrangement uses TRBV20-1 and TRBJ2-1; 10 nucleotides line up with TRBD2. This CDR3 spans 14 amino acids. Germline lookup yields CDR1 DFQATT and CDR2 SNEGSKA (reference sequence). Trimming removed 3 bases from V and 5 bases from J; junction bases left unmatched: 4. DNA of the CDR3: TGCAGTGCTAGGCCCGGGACTAGCGACAATGAGCAGTTCTTC. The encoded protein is CSARPGTSDNEQFF.

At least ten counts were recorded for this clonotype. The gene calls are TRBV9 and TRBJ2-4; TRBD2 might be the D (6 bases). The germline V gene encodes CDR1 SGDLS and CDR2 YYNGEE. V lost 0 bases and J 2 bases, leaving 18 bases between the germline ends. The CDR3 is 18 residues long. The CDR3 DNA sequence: TGTGCCAGCAGCGTAGCTACTGGTAGCGGACTCTCCAAAAACATTCAGTACTTC. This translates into CASSVATGSGLSKNIQYF.

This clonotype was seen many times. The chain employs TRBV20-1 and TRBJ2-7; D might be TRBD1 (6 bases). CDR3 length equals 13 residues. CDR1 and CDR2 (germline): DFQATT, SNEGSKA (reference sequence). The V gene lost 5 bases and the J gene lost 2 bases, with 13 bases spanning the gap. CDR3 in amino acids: CSAQPGQTYEQYF. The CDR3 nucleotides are TGCAGTGCTCAGCCGGGACAAACCTACGAGCAGTACTTC.